This TCR beta chain was identified in a study of long-term antiretroviral therapy in people with HIV. Specimens carried about 0.9-11 million cryopreserved PBMC before DNA extraction. The V and J ends lost 4 bases and 3 bases respectively, with 10 bases between them. CDR1 is MNHNS, CDR2 SASEGT, per germline. The CDR3 consists of 13 residues. Study-wide findings and caveats: Repertoires in HIV (unlike those of controls) had narrower CDR3 length ranges. From about 2003 to 2018, blood was obtained, possibly while participants received older ART regimens.

immunoSEQ v3.0 was run at survey level. TCRdb's table, derived via immunoSEQ multiplex PCR, lists solely in-frame clones and lacks some. The table shows around 35,000 clones, with about three quarters occurring only once. As for this clone: Its cognate antigen is unknown.

The chain employs TRBV6-1 and TRBJ2-7, with D unclear. Material: unsorted PBMCs, obtained 3.1 years after starting antiretroviral therapy. This sequence was found in a woman in her forties or fifties with HIV. CDR3: CASSAPTYYEQYV. The CDR3, as DNA: TGTGCCAGCAGTGCCCCCACGTACTACGAGCAGTACGTC.